This note documents a single T cell receptor beta chain sequence. The sample is drawn from a study of blood T cell repertoires in COVID-19. Study-level background: COVID-19 samples from acute and convalescent phases originated in the United States, Italy and Spain.

Using immunoSEQ multiplex PCR, the repertoire was profiled, and TCRdb retains in-frame clones only, with some absent. The sample lists under 300,000 clones, roughly 85% occurring once. The V and J ends lost 1 base and 7 bases respectively, with 11 bases between them. The CDR3 extends over 13 amino acids. Per germline, CDR1 SGHTA and CDR2 FQGNSA. The V call is TRBV7-2, the J call TRBJ2-7; possibly TRBD2 for D (5 bases). The sample was PBMCs or T cells enriched from blood (not recorded which). This sequence was found in a woman aged 50 to 60 who had recovered from COVID-19. The CDR3 is CASSLVEGWEQYF. The CDR3 bases are TGTGCCAGCAGCTTAGTAGAGGGTTGGGAGCAGTACTTC.